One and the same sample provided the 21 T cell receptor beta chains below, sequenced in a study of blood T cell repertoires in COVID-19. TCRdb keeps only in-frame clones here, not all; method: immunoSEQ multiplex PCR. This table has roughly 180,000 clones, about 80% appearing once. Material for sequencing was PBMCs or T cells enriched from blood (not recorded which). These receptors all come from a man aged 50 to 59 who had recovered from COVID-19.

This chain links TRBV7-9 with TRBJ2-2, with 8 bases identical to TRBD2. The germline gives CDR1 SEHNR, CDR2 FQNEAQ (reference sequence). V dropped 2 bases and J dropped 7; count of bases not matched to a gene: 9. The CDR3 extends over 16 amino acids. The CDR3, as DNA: TGTGCCAGCAGCTTATCTACCAGCGGGGGACTCGGGGAGCTGTTTTTT. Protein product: CASSLSTSGGLGELFF.

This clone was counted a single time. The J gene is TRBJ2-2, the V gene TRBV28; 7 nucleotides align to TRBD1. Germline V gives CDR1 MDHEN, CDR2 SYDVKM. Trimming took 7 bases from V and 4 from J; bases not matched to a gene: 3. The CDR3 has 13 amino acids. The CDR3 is CASITGVTGELFF. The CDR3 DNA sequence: TGTGCCAGCATTACAGGGGTCACCGGGGAGCTGTTTTTT.

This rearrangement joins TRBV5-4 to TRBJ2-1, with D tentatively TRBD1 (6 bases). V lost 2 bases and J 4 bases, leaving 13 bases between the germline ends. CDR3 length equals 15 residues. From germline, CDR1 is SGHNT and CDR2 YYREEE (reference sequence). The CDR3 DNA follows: TGTGCCAGCAGCTTTCAGGGGTTTGGGTACAATGAGCAGTTCTTC. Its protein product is CASSFQGFGYNEQFF. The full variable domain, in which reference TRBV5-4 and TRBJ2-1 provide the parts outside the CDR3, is ETGVTQSPTHLIKTRGQQVTLRCSSQSGHNTVSWYQQALGQGPQFIFQYYREEENGRGNFPPRFSGLQFPNYSSELNVNALELDDSALYLCASSFQGFGYNEQFFGPGTRLTVL.

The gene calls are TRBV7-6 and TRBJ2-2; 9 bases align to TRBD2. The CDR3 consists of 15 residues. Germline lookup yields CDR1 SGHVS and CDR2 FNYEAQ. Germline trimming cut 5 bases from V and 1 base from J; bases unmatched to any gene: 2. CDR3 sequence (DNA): TGTGCCAGCAGCCAACTAGCGGGGAACACCGGGGAGCTGTTTTTT. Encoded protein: CASSQLAGNTGELFF.

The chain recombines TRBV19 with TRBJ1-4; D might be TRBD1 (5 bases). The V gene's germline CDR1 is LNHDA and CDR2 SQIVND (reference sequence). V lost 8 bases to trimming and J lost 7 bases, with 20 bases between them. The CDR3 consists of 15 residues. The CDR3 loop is CASPLKQEFVEKLFF. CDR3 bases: TGTGCCAGTCCATTAAAACAGGAGTTTGTTGAAAAACTGTTTTTT.

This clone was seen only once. In DNA, the CDR3 is TGTGCCAGCAGACGAGGTAGCGGGAGGAGAACAGATACGCAGTATTTT. Protein: CASRRGSGRRTDTQYF. V is TRBV19 and J is TRBJ2-3, with TRBD2 matching 10 bases. CDR3 size: 16 residues. Germline assignment: CDR1 LNHDA and CDR2 SQIVND (reference sequence). V was clipped by 9 bases and J by 3 bases; unmatched bases: 12.

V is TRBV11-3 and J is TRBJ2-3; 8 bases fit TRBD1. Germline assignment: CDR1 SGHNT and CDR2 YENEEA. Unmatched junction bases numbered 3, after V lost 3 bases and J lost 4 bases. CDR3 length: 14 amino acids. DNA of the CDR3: TGTGCCAGCAGCTTGGGACAGGCCCCAGATACGCAGTATTTT. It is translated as CASSLGQAPDTQYF.

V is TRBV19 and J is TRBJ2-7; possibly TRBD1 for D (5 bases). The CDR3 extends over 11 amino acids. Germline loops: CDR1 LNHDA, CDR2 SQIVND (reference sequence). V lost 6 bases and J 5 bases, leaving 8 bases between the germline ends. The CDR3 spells CASRQGNEQYF. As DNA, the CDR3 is TGTGCCAGTAGGCAGGGTAACGAGCAGTACTTC.

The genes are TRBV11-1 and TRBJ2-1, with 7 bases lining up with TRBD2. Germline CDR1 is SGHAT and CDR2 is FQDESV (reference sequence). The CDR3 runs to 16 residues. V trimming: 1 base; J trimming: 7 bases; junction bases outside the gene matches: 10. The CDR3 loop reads CASSLVSGQGGNEQFF. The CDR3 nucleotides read TGTGCCAGCAGCTTAGTCTCCGGGCAGGGAGGGAATGAGCAGTTCTTC.

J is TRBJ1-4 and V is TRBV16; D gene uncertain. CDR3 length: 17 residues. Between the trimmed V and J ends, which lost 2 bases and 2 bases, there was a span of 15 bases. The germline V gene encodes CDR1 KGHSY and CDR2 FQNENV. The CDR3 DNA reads TGTGCCAGCAGCCAAGCCATCATGGCGACTACTAATGAAAAACTGTTTTTT. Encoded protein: CASSQAIMATTNEKLFF.

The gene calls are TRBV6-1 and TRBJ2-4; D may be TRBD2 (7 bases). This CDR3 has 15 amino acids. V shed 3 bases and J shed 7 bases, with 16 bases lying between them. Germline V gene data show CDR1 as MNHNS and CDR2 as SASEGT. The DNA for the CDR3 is TGTGCCAGCAGTGACATTGGTGGGGGGGCGAACATTCAGTACTTC. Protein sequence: CASSDIGGGANIQYF.

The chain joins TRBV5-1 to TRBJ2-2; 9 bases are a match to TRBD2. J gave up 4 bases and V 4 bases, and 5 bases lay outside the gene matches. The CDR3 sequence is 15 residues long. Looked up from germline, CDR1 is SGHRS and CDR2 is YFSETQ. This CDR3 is CASSRTSVVTGELFF. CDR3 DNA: TGCGCCAGCAGCAGGACTAGCGTGGTCACCGGGGAGCTGTTTTTT.

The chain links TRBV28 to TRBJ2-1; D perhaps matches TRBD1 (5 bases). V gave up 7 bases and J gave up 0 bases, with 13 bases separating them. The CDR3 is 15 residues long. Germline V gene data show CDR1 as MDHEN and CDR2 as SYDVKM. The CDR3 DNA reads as TGTGCCAGCATACAGGTCCTGGGCTCCTACAATGAGCAGTTCTTC. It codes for CASIQVLGSYNEQFF.

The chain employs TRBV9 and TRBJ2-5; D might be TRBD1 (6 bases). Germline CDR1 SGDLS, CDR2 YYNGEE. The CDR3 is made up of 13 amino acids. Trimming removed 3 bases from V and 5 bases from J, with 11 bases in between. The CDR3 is CASSEGTMETQYF. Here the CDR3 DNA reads TGTGCCAGCAGCGAGGGGACAATGGAGACCCAGTACTTC.

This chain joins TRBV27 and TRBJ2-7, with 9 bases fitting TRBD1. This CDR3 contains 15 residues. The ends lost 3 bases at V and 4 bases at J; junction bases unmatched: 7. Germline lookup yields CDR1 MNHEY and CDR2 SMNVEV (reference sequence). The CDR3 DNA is TGTGCCAGCAGTTTCACGGGGGGACAGGGTTACGAGCAGTACTTC. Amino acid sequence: CASSFTGGQGYEQYF.

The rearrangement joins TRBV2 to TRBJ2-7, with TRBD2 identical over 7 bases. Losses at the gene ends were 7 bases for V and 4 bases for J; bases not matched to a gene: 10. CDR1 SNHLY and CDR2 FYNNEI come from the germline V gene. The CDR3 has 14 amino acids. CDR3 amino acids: CASTISSGPYEQYF. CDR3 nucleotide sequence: TGTGCCAGCACAATTTCTAGCGGACCTTACGAGCAGTACTTC. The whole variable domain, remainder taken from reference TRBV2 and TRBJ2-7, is EPEVTQTPSHQVTQMGQEVILRCVPISNHLYFYWYRQILGQKVEFLVSFYNNEISEKSEIFDDQFSVERPDGSNFTLKIRSTKLEDSAMYFCASTISSGPYEQYFGPGTRLTVT.

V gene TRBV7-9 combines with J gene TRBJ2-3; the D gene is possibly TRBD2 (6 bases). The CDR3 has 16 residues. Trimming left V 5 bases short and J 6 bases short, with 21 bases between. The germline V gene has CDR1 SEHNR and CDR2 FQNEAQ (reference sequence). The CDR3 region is CASSEEGLVGGDTQYF. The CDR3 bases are TGTGCCAGCAGCGAAGAGGGATTGGTAGGAGGGGATACGCAGTATTTT. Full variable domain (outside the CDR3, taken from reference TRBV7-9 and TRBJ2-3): DTGVSQNPRHKITKRGQNVTFRCDPISEHNRLYWYRQTLGQGPEFLTYFQNEAQLEKSRLLSDRFSAERPKGSFSTLEIQRTEQGDSAMYLCASSEEGLVGGDTQYFGPGTRLTVL.

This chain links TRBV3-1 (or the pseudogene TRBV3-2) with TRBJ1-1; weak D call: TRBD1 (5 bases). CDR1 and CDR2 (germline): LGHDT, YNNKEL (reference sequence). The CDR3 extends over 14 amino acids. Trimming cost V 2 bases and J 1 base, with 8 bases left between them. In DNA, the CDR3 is TGTGCCAGCAGCCAACCCCAGGGGAACACTGAAGCTTTCTTT. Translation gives CASSQPQGNTEAFF.

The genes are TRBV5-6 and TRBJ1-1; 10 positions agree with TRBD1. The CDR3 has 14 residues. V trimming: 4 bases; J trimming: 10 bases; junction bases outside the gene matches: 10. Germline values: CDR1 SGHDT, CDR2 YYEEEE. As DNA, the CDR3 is TGTGCCAGCAGCCTGGGGGCCCGGGACAGGGGAGCTTTCTTT. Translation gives CASSLGARDRGAFF.

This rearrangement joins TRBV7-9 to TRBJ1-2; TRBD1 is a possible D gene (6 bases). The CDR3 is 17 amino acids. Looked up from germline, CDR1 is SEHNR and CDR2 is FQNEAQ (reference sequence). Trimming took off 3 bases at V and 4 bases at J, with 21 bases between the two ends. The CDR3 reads CASSFGGALSRSYGYTF. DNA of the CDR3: TGTGCCAGCAGCTTTGGGGGGGCTTTATCCCGAAGCTATGGCTACACCTTC.

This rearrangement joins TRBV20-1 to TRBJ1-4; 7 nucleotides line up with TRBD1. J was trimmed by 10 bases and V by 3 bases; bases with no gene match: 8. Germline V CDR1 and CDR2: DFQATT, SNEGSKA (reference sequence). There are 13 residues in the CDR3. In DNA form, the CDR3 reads TGCAGTGCTAGTGGGCCTCAGGGGGGAAAACTGTTTTTT. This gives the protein CSASGPQGGKLFF.